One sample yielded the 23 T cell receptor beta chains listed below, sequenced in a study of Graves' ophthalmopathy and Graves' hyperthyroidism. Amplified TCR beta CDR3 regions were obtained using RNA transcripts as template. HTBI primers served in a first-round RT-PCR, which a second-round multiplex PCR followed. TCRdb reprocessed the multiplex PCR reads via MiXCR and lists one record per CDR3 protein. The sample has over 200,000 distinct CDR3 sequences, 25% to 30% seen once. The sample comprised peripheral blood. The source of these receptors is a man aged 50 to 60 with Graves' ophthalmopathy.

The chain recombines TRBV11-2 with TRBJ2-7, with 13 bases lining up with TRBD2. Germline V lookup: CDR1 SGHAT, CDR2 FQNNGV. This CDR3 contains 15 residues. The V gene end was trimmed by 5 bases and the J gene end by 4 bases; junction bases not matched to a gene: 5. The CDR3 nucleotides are TGTGCCAGCAGCCGGACTAGCGGGAGTCTGTACGAGCAGTACTTC. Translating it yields CASSRTSGSLYEQYF.

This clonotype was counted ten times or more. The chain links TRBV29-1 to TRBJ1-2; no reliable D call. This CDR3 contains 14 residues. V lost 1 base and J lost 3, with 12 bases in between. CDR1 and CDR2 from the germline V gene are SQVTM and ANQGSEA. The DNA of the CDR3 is TGCAGCGTTGAAGTCCAGGCAAAGGACTATGGCTACACCTTC. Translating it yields CSVEVQAKDYGYTF.

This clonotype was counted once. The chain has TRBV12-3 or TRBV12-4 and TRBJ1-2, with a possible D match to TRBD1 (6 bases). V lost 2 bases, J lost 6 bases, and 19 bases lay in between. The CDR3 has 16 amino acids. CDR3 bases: TGTGCCAGCAGTTTACGGTTGCGGGGGCGTTTACATGGCTACACCTTC. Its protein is CASSLRLRGRLHGYTF.

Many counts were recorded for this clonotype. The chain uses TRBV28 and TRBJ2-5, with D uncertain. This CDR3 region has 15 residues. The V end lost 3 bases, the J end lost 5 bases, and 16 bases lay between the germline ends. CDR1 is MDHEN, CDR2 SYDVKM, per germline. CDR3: CASSFEAPGYETQYF. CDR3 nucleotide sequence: TGTGCCAGCAGTTTCGAAGCCCCGGGTTACGAGACCCAGTACTTC.

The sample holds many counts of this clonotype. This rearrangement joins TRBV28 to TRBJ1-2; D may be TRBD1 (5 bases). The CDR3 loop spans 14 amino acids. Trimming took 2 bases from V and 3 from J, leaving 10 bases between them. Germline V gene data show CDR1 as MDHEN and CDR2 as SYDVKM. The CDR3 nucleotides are TGTGCCAGCAGTTTACGCAGGGCAGACTATGGCTACACCTTC. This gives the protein CASSLRRADYGYTF.

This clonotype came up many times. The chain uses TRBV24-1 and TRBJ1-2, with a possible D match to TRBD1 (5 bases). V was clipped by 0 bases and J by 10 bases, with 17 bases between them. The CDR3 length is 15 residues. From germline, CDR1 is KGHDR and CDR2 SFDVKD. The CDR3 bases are TGTGCCACCAGTGATTTGCAGAAAGGGGTTTGGGACTACACCTTC. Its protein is CATSDLQKGVWDYTF.

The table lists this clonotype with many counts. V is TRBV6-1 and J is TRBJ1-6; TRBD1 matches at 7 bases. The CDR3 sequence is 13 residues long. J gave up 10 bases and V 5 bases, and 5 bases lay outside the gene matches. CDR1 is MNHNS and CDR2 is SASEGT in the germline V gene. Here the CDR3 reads CASSLGQTSPLHF. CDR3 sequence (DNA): TGTGCCAGCAGTTTGGGACAGACATCACCCCTCCACTTT.

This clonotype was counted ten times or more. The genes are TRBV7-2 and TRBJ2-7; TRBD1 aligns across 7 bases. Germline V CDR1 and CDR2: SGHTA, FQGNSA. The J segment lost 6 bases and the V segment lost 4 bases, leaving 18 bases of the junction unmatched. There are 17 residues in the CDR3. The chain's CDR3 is CASSSHTGTDWSSEQYF. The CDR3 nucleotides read TGTGCCAGCAGCTCACATACAGGGACAGATTGGAGCTCCGAGCAGTACTTC.

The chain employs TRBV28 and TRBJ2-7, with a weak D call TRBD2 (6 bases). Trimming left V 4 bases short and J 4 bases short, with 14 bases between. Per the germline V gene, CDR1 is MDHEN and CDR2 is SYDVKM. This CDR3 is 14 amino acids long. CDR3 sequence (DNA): TGTGCCAGCAGTTCCTATCGTGGGGGGTACGAGCAGTACTTC. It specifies CASSSYRGGYEQYF.

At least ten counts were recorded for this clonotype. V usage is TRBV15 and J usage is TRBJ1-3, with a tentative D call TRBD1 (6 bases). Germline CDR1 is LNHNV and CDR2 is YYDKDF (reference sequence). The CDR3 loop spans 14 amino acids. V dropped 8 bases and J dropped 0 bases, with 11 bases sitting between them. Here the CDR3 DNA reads TGTGCCACCCGCCGGGACAACTCTGGAAACACCATATATTTT. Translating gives CATRRDNSGNTIYF.

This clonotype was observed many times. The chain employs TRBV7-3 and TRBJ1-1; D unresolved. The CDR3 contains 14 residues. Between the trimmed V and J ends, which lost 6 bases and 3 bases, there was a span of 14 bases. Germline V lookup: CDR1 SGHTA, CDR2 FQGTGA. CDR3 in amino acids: CASRPSIGHTEAFF. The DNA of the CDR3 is TGTGCCAGCAGACCCTCCATAGGGCACACTGAAGCTTTCTTT.

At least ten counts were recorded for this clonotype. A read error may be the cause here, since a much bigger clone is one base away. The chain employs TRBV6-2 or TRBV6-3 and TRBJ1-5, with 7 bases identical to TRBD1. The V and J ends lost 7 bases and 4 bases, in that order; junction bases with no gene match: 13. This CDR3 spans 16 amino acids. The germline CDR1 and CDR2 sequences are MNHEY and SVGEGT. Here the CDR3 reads CASNHRTDRANQPQHF. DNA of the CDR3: TGTGCCAGCAATCACCGAACCGACAGGGCGAATCAGCCCCAGCATTTT.

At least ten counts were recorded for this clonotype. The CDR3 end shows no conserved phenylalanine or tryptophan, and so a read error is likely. CDR3 region: CASSLGLADQETQYS. CDR3 in DNA: TGTGCCAGCAGCTTAGGACTAGCGGATCAAGAGACCCAGTACTCC. The gene calls are TRBV7-9 and TRBJ2-5; 9 bases fit TRBD2. The CDR3 is 15 amino acids. Germline CDR1 and CDR2: SEHNR and FQNEAQ (reference sequence). The J segment lost 2 bases and the V segment lost 1 base, leaving 2 bases of the junction unmatched.

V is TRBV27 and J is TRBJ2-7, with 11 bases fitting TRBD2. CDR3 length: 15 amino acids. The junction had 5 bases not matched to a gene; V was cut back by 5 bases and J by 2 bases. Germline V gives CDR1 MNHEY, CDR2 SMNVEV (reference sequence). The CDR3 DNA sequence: TGTGCCAGCAGTCCATTAGCGGGAGGGACCTACGAGCAGTACTTC. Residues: CASSPLAGGTYEQYF.

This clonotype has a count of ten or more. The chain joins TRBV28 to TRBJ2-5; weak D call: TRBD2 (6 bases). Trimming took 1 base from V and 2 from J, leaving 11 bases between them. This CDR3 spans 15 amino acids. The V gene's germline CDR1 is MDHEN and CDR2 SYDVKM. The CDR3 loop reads CASSLSGGGQETQYF. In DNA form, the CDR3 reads TGTGCCAGCAGTTTATCCGGCGGAGGGCAAGAGACCCAGTACTTC. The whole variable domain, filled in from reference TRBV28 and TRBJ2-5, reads DVKVTQSSRYLVKRTGEKVFLECVQDMDHENMFWYRQDPGLGLRLIYFSYDVKMKEKGDIPEGYSVSREKKERFSLILESASTNQTSMYLCASSLSGGGQETQYFGPGTRLLVL.

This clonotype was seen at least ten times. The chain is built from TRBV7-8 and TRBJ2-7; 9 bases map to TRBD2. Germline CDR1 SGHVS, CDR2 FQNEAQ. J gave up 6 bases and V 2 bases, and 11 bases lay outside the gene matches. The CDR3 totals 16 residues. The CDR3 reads CASSLLIAGEDCEQYF. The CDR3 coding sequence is TGTGCCAGCAGCTTACTAATAGCGGGAGAGGATTGCGAGCAGTACTTC.

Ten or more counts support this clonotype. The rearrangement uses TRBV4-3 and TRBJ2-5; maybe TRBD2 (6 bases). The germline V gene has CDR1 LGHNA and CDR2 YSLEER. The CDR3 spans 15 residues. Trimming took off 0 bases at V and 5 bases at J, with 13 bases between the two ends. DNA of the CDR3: TGCGCCAGCAGCCAAGATACCGGGAGTTCGGAGACCCAGTACTTC. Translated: CASSQDTGSSETQYF.

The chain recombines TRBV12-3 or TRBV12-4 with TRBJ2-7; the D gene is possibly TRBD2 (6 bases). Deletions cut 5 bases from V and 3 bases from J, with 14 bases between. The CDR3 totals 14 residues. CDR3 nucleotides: TGTGCCAGCAGTCTCGCGGGACTCGACTACGAGCAGTACTTC. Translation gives CASSLAGLDYEQYF.

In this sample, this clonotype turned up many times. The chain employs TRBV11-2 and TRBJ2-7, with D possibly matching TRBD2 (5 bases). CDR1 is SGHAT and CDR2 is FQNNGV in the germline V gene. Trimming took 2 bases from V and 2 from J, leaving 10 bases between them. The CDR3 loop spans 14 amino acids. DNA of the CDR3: TGTGCCAGCAGCTTACCGGGATCGGCCTACGAGCAGTACTTC. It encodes CASSLPGSAYEQYF. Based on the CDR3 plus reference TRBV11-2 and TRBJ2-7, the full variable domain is EAGVAQSPRYKIIEKRQSVAFWCNPISGHATLYWYQQILGQGPKLLIQFQNNGVVDDSQLPKDRFSAERLKGVDSTLKIQPAKLEDSAVYLCASSLPGSAYEQYFGPGTRLTVT.

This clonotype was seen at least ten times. Here the CDR3 DNA reads TGTGCCACCAGTGATTTGACAGACCAAGAGACCCAGTACTTC. Translated: CATSDLTDQETQYF. V usage is TRBV24-1 and J usage is TRBJ2-5; D unresolved. Germline V CDR1 and CDR2: KGHDR, SFDVKD. Trimming stripped 0 bases from V and 0 bases from J, with 4 bases between. This CDR3 is built from 14 residues.

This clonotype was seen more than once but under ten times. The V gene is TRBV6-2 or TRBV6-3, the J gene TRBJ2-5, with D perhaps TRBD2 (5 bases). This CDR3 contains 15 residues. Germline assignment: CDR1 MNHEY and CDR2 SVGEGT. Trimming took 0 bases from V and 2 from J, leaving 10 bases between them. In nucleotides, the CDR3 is TGTGCCAGCAGTTACTCGAATCCGGGACAAGAGACCCAGTACTTC. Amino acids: CASSYSNPGQETQYF.

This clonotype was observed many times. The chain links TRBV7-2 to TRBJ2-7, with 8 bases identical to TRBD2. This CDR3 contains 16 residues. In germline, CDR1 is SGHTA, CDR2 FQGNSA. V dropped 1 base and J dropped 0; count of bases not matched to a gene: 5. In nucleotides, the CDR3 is TGTGCCAGCAGCTTAGGCGGGAGGCTAACCTCCTACGAGCAGTACTTC. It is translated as CASSLGGRLTSYEQYF.

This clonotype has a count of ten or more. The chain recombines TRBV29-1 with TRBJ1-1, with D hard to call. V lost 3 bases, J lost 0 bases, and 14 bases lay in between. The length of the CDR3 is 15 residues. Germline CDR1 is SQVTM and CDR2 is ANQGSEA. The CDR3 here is CSVEPLGLMNTEAFF. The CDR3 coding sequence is TGCAGCGTTGAGCCCCTAGGCCTCATGAACACTGAAGCTTTCTTT. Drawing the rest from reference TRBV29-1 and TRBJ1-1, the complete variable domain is SAVISQKPSRDICQRGTSLTIQCQVDSQVTMMFWYRQQPGQSLTLIATANQGSEATYESGFVIDKFPISRPNLTFSTLTVSNMSPEDSSIYLCSVEPLGLMNTEAFFGQGTRLTVV.